The text below deals with one T cell receptor (beta chain). Its matching antigen is unknown. Investigators reverse transcribed all isolated RNA, so they sequenced expressed TCRB transcripts. The repertoire was sequenced with immunoSEQ multiplex PCR; TCRdb's copy has only in-frame clones and lacks some. Of more than 350,000 clones in the sample, about an eighth were seen once. This specimen comes from a study of beta chain features in type 1 diabetes. Across the whole study: Comparable age, gender and cell yields were observed in patients relative to healthy donors. 107,917,701 sorted cells were examined across all samples. Study-level results: Shorter templates might be favored by PCR, equally in patients and controls. Healthy donors had naive, central memory and Treg TCRB repertoires that appeared less similar than those seen among patients.

V dropped 0 bases and J dropped 4 bases, with 15 bases sitting between them. CDR1 SGHRS and CDR2 YFSETQ come from the germline V gene. The CDR3 loop spans 16 amino acids. V is TRBV5-1 and J is TRBJ2-3, with D possibly TRBD1 on 6 matching bases. The source of this sequence is a woman in her late teens or twenties in good health. Source material: naive CD4+ T cells from blood. The chain's CDR3 is CASSLVGAGRPDTQYF. In DNA form, the CDR3 reads TGCGCCAGCAGCTTGGTGGGGGCCGGTCGTCCAGATACGCAGTATTTT.